The present T cell receptor beta chain was sequenced within a study of cytomegalovirus exposure and HLA in healthy donors. About the research overall: Clustering assigned about 76% of the approximately 370 genotyped donors to the Caucasian-associated ancestry cluster.

Findings and caveats of the study: When analyzed later, a missense DCLRE1C variant was found to be linked to TCR beta V- and J-gene trimming. Association of about 17,000 TCR beta sequences with HLA alleles was found at 0.05 false discovery rate in a later analysis. Several of the most significant clusters appeared, in a later analysis, to be linked to common viral pathogens.

This CDR3 has 11 residues. The V end lost 4 bases, the J end lost 5 bases, and 5 bases lay between the germline ends. CDR1 and CDR2 from the germline V gene are SGHTA and FQGNSA. Comments on this clone: As yet, its antigen is unknown.

Primers for the PCR totalled 60 Vbeta and 13 Jbeta. The method was immunoSEQ multiplex PCR; TCRdb's version includes in-frame clones alone and lacks a portion of them. The sample holds about 96,000 clones; 65% to 85% are singletons and the top ten take approximately 3.2%. This chain joins TRBV7-2 and TRBJ2-5; perhaps TRBD2 as D (5 bases). This receptor was taken from a female donor in good health and CMV-seropositive. Specimen: PBMCs. CDR3 residues: CASSSGETQYF. CDR3 nucleotides: TGTGCCAGCAGCTCGGGGGAGACCCAGTACTTC.